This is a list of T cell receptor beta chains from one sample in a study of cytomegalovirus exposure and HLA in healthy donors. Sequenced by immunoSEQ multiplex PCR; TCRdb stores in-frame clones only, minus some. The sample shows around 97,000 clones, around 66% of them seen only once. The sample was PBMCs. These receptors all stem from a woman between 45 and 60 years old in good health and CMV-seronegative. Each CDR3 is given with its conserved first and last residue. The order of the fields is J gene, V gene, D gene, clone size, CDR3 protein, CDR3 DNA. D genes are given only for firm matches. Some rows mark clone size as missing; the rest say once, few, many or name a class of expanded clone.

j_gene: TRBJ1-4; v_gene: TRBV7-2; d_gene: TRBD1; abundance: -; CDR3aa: CASSATGAPNEKLFF; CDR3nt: TGTGCCAGCAGTGCAACAGGGGCCCCTAATGAAAAACTGTTTTTT
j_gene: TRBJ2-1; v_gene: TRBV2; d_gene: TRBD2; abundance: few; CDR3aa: CASSGGGAYGNEQFF; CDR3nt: TGTGCCAGCAGTGGCGGGGGGGCCTACGGGAATGAGCAGTTCTTC
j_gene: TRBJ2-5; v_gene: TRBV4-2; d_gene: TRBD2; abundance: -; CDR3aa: CASTPTAGEETQYF; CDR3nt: TGTGCCAGCACCCCTACAGCGGGAGAAGAGACCCAGTACTTC
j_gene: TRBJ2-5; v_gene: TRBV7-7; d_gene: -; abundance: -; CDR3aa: CASSLDGSGQETQYF; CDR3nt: TGTGCCAGCAGCTTAGATGGTAGCGGCCAAGAGACCCAGTACTTC
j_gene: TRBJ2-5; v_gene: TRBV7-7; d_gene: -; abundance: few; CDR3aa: CASSLSGNEETQYF; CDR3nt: TGTGCCAGCAGCTTATCTGGTAATGAGGAGACCCAGTACTTC
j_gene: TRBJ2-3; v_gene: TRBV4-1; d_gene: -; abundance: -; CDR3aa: CASSQMSAGSADTQYF; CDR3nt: TGCGCCAGCAGCCAAATGTCGGCGGGGAGCGCAGATACGCAGTATTTT
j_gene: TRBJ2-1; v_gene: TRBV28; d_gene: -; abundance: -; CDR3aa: CASSGTGLRNEQFF; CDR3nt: TGTGCCAGCAGCGGGACGGGACTTCGCAATGAGCAGTTCTTC
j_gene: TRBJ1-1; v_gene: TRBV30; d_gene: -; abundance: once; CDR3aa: CAWSRGERTEAFF; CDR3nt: TGTGCCTGGAGTCGCGGGGAAAGGACTGAAGCTTTCTTT
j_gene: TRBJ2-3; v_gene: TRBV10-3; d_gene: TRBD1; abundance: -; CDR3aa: CAISTGTGGTDTQYF; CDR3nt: TGTGCCATCAGTACCGGGACAGGCGGCACAGATACGCAGTATTTT
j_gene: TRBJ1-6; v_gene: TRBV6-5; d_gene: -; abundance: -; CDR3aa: CASSSRSYNSPLHF; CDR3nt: TGTGCCAGCAGTTCGCGGTCCTATAATTCACCCCTCCACTTT
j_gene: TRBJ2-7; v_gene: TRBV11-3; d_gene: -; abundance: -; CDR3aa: CASSLSGYEQYF; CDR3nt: TGTGCCAGCAGCTTGTCGGGCTACGAGCAGTACTTC
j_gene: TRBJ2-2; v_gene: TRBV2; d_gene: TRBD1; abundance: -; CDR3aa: CASSKDRANTGELFF; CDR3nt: TGTGCCAGCAGTAAAGACAGGGCGAATACCGGGGAGCTGTTTTTT
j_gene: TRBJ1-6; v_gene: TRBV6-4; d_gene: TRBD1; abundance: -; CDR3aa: CASSDSNTRDRIYNSPLHF; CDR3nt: TGTGCCAGCAGTGACTCTAATACCCGGGACAGGATCTATAATTCACCCCTCCACTTT
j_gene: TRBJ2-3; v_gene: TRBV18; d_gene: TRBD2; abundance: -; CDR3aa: CASSRALAGEGTDTQYF; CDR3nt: TGTGCCAGCTCACGAGCTCTAGCGGGAGAGGGCACAGATACGCAGTATTTT
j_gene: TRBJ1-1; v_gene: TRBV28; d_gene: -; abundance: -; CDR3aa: CASSLAQGTSEAFF; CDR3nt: TGTGCCAGCAGTTTGGCCCAGGGGACGTCTGAAGCTTTCTTT
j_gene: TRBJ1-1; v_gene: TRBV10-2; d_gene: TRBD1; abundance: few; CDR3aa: CASSESDRGLENTEAFF; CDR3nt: TGCGCCAGCAGTGAGTCCGACAGGGGGCTGGAGAACACTGAAGCTTTCTTT